This T cell receptor beta chain came from a study of identical twins. Study observations and caveats: Twins showed weaker excess sharing in their beta out-of-frame sequences.

V lost 6 bases and J lost 7, with 9 bases in between. CDR3 size: 11 residues. The germline CDR1 and CDR2 sequences are SGHTA and FQGNSA. In this sample, this clonotype turned up a few times. Its target is unknown. After template switching added a universal primer site, the resulting cDNA carried unique molecular identifiers. TCRdb used MiXCR to reprocess the 5' RACE reads, holding one entry per CDR3 protein. The sample consists of approximately 500,000 distinct CDR3 sequences, 20% to 25% of them appearing once. Every donor was a healthy Caucasian. The sample was also reused in another study, on T cells expressing NK-cell markers. As reported in that work: Seven sequenced donors out of eight were HCMV-seropositive, one seronegative.

This clonotype was sampled from a woman aged 18-35 years in good health. The chain uses TRBV7-2 and TRBJ1-1; no reliable D call. What was sequenced was CD4+ T cells sorted from blood. For the CDR3, the DNA is TGTGCCAGCAGGTTGAACGGTGAAGCTTTCTTT. This codes for CASRLNGEAFF.